Following are 10 T cell receptor beta chains from one sample sequenced in a study of neoadjuvant anti-PD-1 for oral cavity cancer. Time point of the sample: after neoadjuvant nivolumab, at surgical resection. Assay: immunoSEQ multiplex PCR; the TCRdb copy retains only in-frame clones and omits some. In the table there are about 37,000 clones, roughly two fifths of which are singletons. The sequences come from tumor tissue, collected after nivolumab (anti-PD-1) treatment. The receptors shown here come from a person aged 40-85 years with oral cavity squamous cell carcinoma.

This clone came up once. The rearrangement uses TRBV5-1 and TRBJ1-3; unclear D gene. Trimming removed 0 bases at V and 4 bases at J, with 8 bases between. Per germline, CDR1 SGHRS and CDR2 YFSETQ. The CDR3 has 14 residues. CDR3 sequence (DNA): TGCGCCAGCAGCTTGGGCACTTTAGGAAACACCATATATTTT. This codes for CASSLGTLGNTIYF.

The chain carries TRBV6-6 and TRBJ2-1; 9 bases are shared with TRBD2. J lost 5 bases, V lost 1 base, and 3 bases had no gene match. CDR3 length: 15 residues. Germline loops: CDR1 MNHNY, CDR2 SVGAGI (reference sequence). The CDR3 loop reads CASSYFSGGDNEQFF. In DNA, the CDR3 is TGTGCCAGCAGTTACTTTAGCGGGGGAGACAATGAGCAGTTCTTC.

This chain uses TRBV6-6 with TRBJ1-5; a weak D match, TRBD1 (5 bases). V lost 2 bases, J lost 3 bases, and 8 bases lay in between. The CDR3 is 14 residues long. Germline values: CDR1 MNHNY, CDR2 SVGAGI (reference sequence). The CDR3 nucleotides read TGTGCCAGCAGTTACGGGGGTTACAATCAGCCCCAGCATTTT. Translated, it gives CASSYGGYNQPQHF.

The rearrangement links TRBV15 to TRBJ1-4, with a tentative D call TRBD1 (5 bases). Between the trimmed V and J ends, which lost 4 bases and 8 bases, there was a span of 17 bases. Germline V gives CDR1 LNHNV, CDR2 YYDKDF (reference sequence). The CDR3 is 15 residues long. As DNA, the CDR3 is TGTGCCACCAGCACACGAAGGAGCCAGGGAGAAAAACTGTTTTTT. It specifies CATSTRRSQGEKLFF.

The chain combines TRBV28 with TRBJ2-3; 9 bases match TRBD2. Trimming cost V 3 bases and J 3 bases; bases outside gene matches: 4. The CDR3 runs to 15 residues. Germline V gene sequence: CDR1 MDHEN, CDR2 SYDVKM. The CDR3 DNA sequence: TGTGCCAGCAGTTTCGGGGCGGGAGGGACAGATACGCAGTATTTT. Translating it yields CASSFGAGGTDTQYF.

V gene TRBV5-6 combines with J gene TRBJ2-4; 12 nucleotides match TRBD2. This CDR3 has 16 residues. The germline V gene has CDR1 SGHDT and CDR2 YYEEEE. Trimming at V came to 4 bases and at J to 7 bases, leaving 9 bases not matched to a gene. CDR3 protein: CASSAQPGTSGNIQYF. The CDR3 DNA follows: TGTGCCAGCAGCGCCCAGCCCGGGACTAGCGGGAACATTCAGTACTTC.

This clone has more than one count but fewer than ten. V and J are TRBV4-2 and TRBJ2-7; D gene unclear. CDR3 size: 14 residues. V shed 4 bases and J shed 2 bases, with 12 bases lying between them. CDR1 and CDR2 from the germline V gene are LGHNA and YNFKEQ. In DNA form, the CDR3 reads TGTGCCAGCAGCCTCCGACCTGGGGCCTACGAGCAGTACTTC. Its protein product is CASSLRPGAYEQYF.

The rearrangement joins TRBV7-8 to TRBJ2-2, with TRBD1 identical over 9 bases. This CDR3 is built from 15 residues. The germline V gene encodes CDR1 SGHVS and CDR2 FQNEAQ. The trim removed 5 bases at V and 5 bases at J, leaving 6 bases unmatched. The CDR3 protein is CASSGYRGRTGELFF. The CDR3 DNA reads TGTGCCAGCAGCGGGTACAGGGGGCGAACCGGGGAGCTGTTTTTT.

V is TRBV5-4 and J is TRBJ2-3; 7 bases are a match to TRBD2. Germline V gene lookup returns CDR1 SGHNT and CDR2 YYREEE (reference sequence). The ends lost 0 bases at V and 2 bases at J; junction bases unmatched: 6. The CDR3 covers 16 residues. CDR3 sequence reads: CASSLGRGGNTDTQYF. CDR3 coding DNA: TGTGCCAGCAGCTTGGGTCGGGGAGGGAACACAGATACGCAGTATTTT.

V usage is TRBV5-4 and J usage is TRBJ2-6; TRBD1 is a possible D gene (5 bases). Germline-derived CDR1 and CDR2 are SGHNT and YYREEE (reference sequence). V was cut by 2 bases and J by 2 bases, with 8 bases left in between. The CDR3 runs 15 residues. The CDR3 coding sequence is TGTGCCAGCAGCTTCCAGGGTACTGGGGCCAACGTCCTGACTTTC. Its protein product is CASSFQGTGANVLTF.